The clone carrying this TCR beta chain was picked up one time. Its specificity is unknown. Generated by immunoSEQ multiplex PCR, the TCRdb table keeps only in-frame clones and is missing some. The sample yields approximately 160,000 clones, approximately 94% seen once. The source of the sample is a study of OX40 agonist ivuxolimab in advanced cancers. Findings of the study overall: The CD4+ and CD8+ T cells in the blood had expanded clonally by week 6 at 0.1 to 3.0 mg/kg.

Autoimmune disease history or systemic immunosuppression led to patients being barred. Blood was sampled at baseline, cycle 4 day 1, and cycle 7 day 1. CDR3 length equals 14 residues. CDR1 MNHNS and CDR2 SASEGT come from the germline V gene. V lost 2 bases and J lost 14; bases outside the gene matches: 9. The rearrangement links TRBV6-1 to TRBJ2-1; TRBD2 aligns across 10 bases. This TCR was sampled from an adult with an advanced solid tumor such as melanoma, head and neck, liver or kidney cancer. This sample comprised CD4+ or CD8+ T cells sorted from blood, obtained in a trial of the OX40 agonist ivuxolimab. The CDR3 here is CASSEHGTSVGKFF. Written as DNA, the CDR3 is TGTGCCAGCAGTGAACATGGGACTAGCGTGGGGAAGTTCTTC.